These 9 T cell receptor beta chains came from one sample sequenced in a study of identical twins. TCRdb independently ran MiXCR on the 5' RACE reads; one entry per CDR3 protein. The data show hundreds of thousands of distinct CDR3 sequences, less than 25% seen once. This sample also appeared in a second study, on T cells expressing NK-cell markers.

What was sequenced was PBMCs. These receptors were obtained from a woman between 18 and 29 years old in good health.

This chain connects TRBV20-1 to TRBJ1-2; 9 positions agree with TRBD1. The V gene's germline CDR1 is DFQATT and CDR2 SNEGSKA (reference sequence). With V trimmed by 6 bases and J by 8 bases, 7 bases remained unmatched. The CDR3 consists of 12 residues. The CDR3 region has the DNA TGCAGTGCCGACCCGGGACAGGGAGGCTACACCTTC. Residues: CSADPGQGGYTF.

V is TRBV9 and J is TRBJ2-1; 7 nucleotides agree with TRBD2. Germline CDR1 is SGDLS and CDR2 is YYNGEE. V dropped 5 bases and J dropped 7; count of bases not matched to a gene: 15. This CDR3 comprises 16 residues. CDR3 sequence: CASSARREGIANEQFF. Written as DNA, the CDR3 is TGTGCCAGCAGTGCTCGGAGGGAGGGAATCGCGAATGAGCAGTTCTTC.

The chain employs TRBV29-1 and TRBJ2-3; 12 bases align to TRBD2. There are 14 residues in the CDR3. With 7 bases clipped from V and 5 bases from J, the junction kept 7 bases outside the gene matches. The germline CDR1 and CDR2 sequences are SQVTM and ANQGSEA. CDR3 region: CSAALAGGQDTQYF. The CDR3 DNA is TGCAGCGCTGCACTAGCGGGGGGCCAAGATACGCAGTATTTT.

There are many counts of this clonotype. CDR3 in DNA: TGCAGCGTTGAAAGGTTTCGACGGTTAGCCAAAAACATTCAGTACTTC. Protein product: CSVERFRRLAKNIQYF. The chain joins TRBV29-1 to TRBJ2-4; D uncertain. CDR3 length equals 16 residues. The germline gives CDR1 SQVTM, CDR2 ANQGSEA. Trimming cost V 2 bases and J 0 bases, with 14 bases left between them.

In its sample, this clonotype was seen many times. This chain joins TRBV20-1 and TRBJ1-1; 7 bases agree with TRBD1. The CDR3 sequence is 13 residues long. Germline V lookup: CDR1 DFQATT, CDR2 SNEGSKA (reference sequence). Trimming took 8 bases from V and 3 from J; bases not matched to a gene: 9. DNA for the CDR3: TGCAGTTCCTACGGGGACAGATACACTGAAGCTTTCTTT. Encoded protein: CSSYGDRYTEAFF.

V gene TRBV12-3 or TRBV12-4 combines with J gene TRBJ2-4; 8 bases line up with TRBD1. V was pared by 3 bases and J by 0 bases, with 7 bases of the junction left unmatched. The CDR3 loop spans 17 amino acids. CDR3 nucleotides: TGTGCCAGCAGTTTTAGGCAGGGGGCATTAGCCAAAAACATTCAGTACTTC. Translated: CASSFRQGALAKNIQYF.

The gene calls are TRBV20-1 and TRBJ2-3; D uncertain. The CDR3 totals 14 residues. CDR1 is DFQATT and CDR2 is SNEGSKA in the germline V gene (reference sequence). V was shortened by 5 bases and J by 2 bases, with 14 bases between the two germline ends. As DNA, the CDR3 is TGCAGTGCTGGCGGTTTAGAACCCACAGATACGCAGTATTTT. Translating gives CSAGGLEPTDTQYF.

This chain links TRBV11-2 with TRBJ2-7; maybe TRBD1 (6 bases). The V end lost 5 bases, the J end lost 12 bases, and 17 bases lay between the germline ends. Germline values: CDR1 SGHAT, CDR2 FQNNGV. CDR3 size: 12 residues. CDR3 DNA: TGTGCCAGCAGCACCCAACGGGACACTTTGTACTTC. This encodes CASSTQRDTLYF.

This clonotype showed up many times. The V and J genes are TRBV5-1 and TRBJ2-1, with 8 nucleotides matching TRBD1. V shed 7 bases, J shed 5 bases, and the junction held 8 bases outside the gene matches. Germline CDR1 reads SGHRS; CDR2 reads YFSETQ. This CDR3 region has 14 residues. The CDR3 nucleotides are TGCGCCAGCTTTAGGACAGGGATGGACAATGAGCAGTTCTTC. Its protein product is CASFRTGMDNEQFF.